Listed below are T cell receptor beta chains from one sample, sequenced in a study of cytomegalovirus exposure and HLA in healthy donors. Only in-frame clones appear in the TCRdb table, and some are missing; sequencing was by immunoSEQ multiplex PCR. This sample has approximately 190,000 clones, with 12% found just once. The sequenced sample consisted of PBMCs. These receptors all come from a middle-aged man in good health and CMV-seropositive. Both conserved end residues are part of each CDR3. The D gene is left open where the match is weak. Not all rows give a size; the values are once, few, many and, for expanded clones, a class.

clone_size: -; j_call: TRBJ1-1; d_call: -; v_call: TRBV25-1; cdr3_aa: CASSEPGQNTEAFF; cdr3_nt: TGTGCCAGCAGTGAGCCCGGACAGAACACTGAAGCTTTCTTT
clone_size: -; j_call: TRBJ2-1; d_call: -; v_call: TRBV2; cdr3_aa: CASRQGEGNEQFF; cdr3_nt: TGTGCCAGCAGACAGGGGGAGGGGAATGAGCAGTTCTTC
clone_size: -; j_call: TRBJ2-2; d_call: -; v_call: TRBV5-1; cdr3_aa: CASSLGDSITGELFF; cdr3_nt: TGCGCCAGCAGCTTGGGAGACAGTATAACCGGGGAGCTGTTTTTT
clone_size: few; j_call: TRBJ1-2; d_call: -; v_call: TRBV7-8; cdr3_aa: CASSSGSGSYGYTF; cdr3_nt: TGTGCCAGCAGCAGCGGTTCGGGTTCCTATGGCTACACCTTC
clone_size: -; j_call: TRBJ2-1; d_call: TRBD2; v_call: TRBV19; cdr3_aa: CASRGGEVNYNEQFF; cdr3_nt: TGTGCCAGTAGGGGGGGGGAGGTGAACTACAATGAGCAGTTCTTC
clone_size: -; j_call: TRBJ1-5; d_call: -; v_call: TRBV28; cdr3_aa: CASSWGLSNQPQHF; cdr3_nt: TGTGCCAGCAGTTGGGGCCTTAGCAATCAGCCCCAGCATTTT
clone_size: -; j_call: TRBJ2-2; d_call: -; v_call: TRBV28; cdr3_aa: CASSLNRWTGELFF; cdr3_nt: TGTGCCAGCAGTTTAAATCGGTGGACCGGGGAGCTGTTTTTT
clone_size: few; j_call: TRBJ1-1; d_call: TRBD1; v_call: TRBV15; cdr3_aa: CATSREPPGGMNTEAFF; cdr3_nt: TGTGCCACCAGCAGAGAGCCCCCAGGGGGAATGAACACTGAAGCTTTCTTT
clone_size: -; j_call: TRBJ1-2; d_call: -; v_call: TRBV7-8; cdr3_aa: CASSLSTAHTYGYTF; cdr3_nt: TGTGCCAGCAGCTTGAGTACAGCTCACACCTATGGCTACACCTTC
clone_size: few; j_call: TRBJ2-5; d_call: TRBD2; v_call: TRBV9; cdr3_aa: CASSPTAGGETQYF; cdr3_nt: TGTGCCAGCAGCCCCACGGCGGGGGGGGAGACCCAGTACTTC
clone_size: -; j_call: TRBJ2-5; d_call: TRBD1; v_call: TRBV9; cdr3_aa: CASSRSVGQAMYQETQYF; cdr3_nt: TGTGCCAGCAGCCGGTCTGTGGGACAGGCCATGTACCAAGAGACCCAGTACTTC
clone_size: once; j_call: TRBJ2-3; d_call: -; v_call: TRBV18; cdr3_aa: CASSSQRVNSDTQYF; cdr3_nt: TGTGCCAGCTCAAGCCAGCGGGTGAACTCAGATACGCAGTATTTT